The clone carrying this TCR beta chain was counted once. Trimming took off 4 bases at V and 8 bases at J, with 3 bases between the two ends. The germline V gene encodes CDR1 LNHDA and CDR2 SQIVND (reference sequence). This CDR3 comprises 10 residues. The data derive from a study of T cells in narcolepsy. The repertoire was sequenced with immunoSEQ multiplex PCR; TCRdb's copy has only in-frame clones and lacks some. Counted here are around 27,000 clones, 80% to 90% occurring once; the ten biggest clones make up approximately 1%. The TCR comes from a human donor with narcolepsy. Sequencing used CD45RA- memory CD4+ T cells from PBMCs. The rearrangement links TRBV19 to TRBJ1-5; D uncertain. CDR3 DNA: TGTGCCAGTAGTAAGGAGCCCCAGCATTTT. It translates to CASSKEPQHF. The whole variable domain, remainder taken from reference TRBV19 and TRBJ1-5, is DGGITQSPKYLFRKEGQNVTLSCEQNLNHDAMYWYRQDPGQGLRLIYYSQIVNDFQKGDIAEGYSVSREKKESFPLTVTSAQKNPTAFYLCASSKEPQHFGDGTRLSIL.